Listed here are 21 T cell receptor beta chains from one sample, sequenced in a study of T cell responses to AZD1222 COVID-19 vaccine. Profiled with immunoSEQ multiplex PCR; TCRdb holds only in-frame clones, not every one. The data contain about 120,000 clones, 85% to 90% of them singletons. The source material was peripheral blood, sampled 28 days after the second AZD1222 dose. All receptors derive from an adult who received the AZD1222 COVID-19 vaccine.

The chain recombines TRBV7-3 with TRBJ1-1; D is unresolved. Germline V lookup: CDR1 SGHTA, CDR2 FQGTGA. V lost 5 bases and J 1 base, leaving 8 bases between the germline ends. The CDR3 is 13 residues long. For the CDR3, the DNA is TGTGCCAGCAGCCCTGCGGCGAACACTGAAGCTTTCTTT. Translated, it gives CASSPAANTEAFF.

This clone was recorded a few times. V is TRBV11-3 and J is TRBJ2-5, with D possibly matching TRBD2 (5 bases). The CDR3 consists of 16 residues. Germline V gives CDR1 SGHNT, CDR2 YENEEA. The V end was cut by 5 bases, the J end by 2 bases, with 18 bases between. The CDR3 region has the DNA TGTGCCAGCAGCCGATTCCCACGGGAAGGGCAAGAGACCCAGTACTTC. This encodes CASSRFPREGQETQYF.

This clone showed up just once. This chain links TRBV11-3 with TRBJ2-3; 8 bases fit TRBD2. J lost 2 bases, V lost 3 bases, and 13 bases had no gene match. Per germline, CDR1 SGHNT and CDR2 YENEEA. The CDR3 is 18 residues long. CDR3 residues: CASSLPPERESSTDTQYF. As DNA, the CDR3 is TGTGCCAGCAGCTTGCCCCCTGAGCGGGAGAGCTCCACAGATACGCAGTATTTT.

The chain is built from TRBV2 and TRBJ2-5, with D possibly being TRBD1 or TRBD2 (6 bases each). CDR1 and CDR2 from the germline V gene are SNHLY and FYNNEI. V was clipped by 10 bases and J by 2 bases, with 17 bases between them. The CDR3 spans 14 residues. This CDR3 reads CATGVAGRQETQYF. CDR3 nucleotides: TGTGCCACAGGGGTTGCCGGGAGACAAGAGACCCAGTACTTC.

The rearrangement links TRBV7-9 to TRBJ1-2; 7 bases align to TRBD1. In germline, CDR1 is SEHNR, CDR2 FQNEAQ (reference sequence). Losses at the gene ends were 5 bases for V and 4 bases for J; bases not matched to a gene: 4. This CDR3 has 13 amino acids. The CDR3 loop is CASSRGQFYGYTF. CDR3 DNA sequence: TGTGCCAGCAGCCGGGGACAGTTCTATGGCTACACCTTC.

The chain joins TRBV27 to TRBJ2-7, with TRBD1 matching over 8 bases. Germline V gene lookup returns CDR1 MNHEY and CDR2 SMNVEV (reference sequence). V lost 5 bases and J lost 2; bases outside the gene matches: 8. This CDR3 contains 15 residues. CDR3 amino acids: CASSPRDRTAYEQYF. DNA of the CDR3: TGTGCCAGCAGTCCCCGGGACAGGACCGCCTACGAGCAGTACTTC.

This clone was observed once. The chain is built from TRBV3-1 (or the pseudogene TRBV3-2) and TRBJ1-2, with a weak D call TRBD1 (5 bases). The germline V and J ends were trimmed by 0 bases and 6 bases, with 8 bases remaining between them. Germline loops: CDR1 LGHDT, CDR2 YNNKEL (reference sequence). CDR3 size: 13 residues. The CDR3 DNA reads TGTGCCAGCAGCCAAGATGGGGGGGATGGCTACACCTTC. Protein: CASSQDGGDGYTF.

The chain joins TRBV7-6 to TRBJ1-5, with D unclear. V lost 1 base and J lost 5, with 18 bases in between. Looked up from germline, CDR1 is SGHVS and CDR2 is FNYEAQ. The CDR3 covers 17 residues. CDR3 protein: CASSLVVRGVTHQPQHF. CDR3 DNA: TGTGCCAGCAGCTTAGTGGTCCGCGGGGTTACTCATCAGCCCCAGCATTTT. Looking up the rest from reference TRBV7-6 and TRBJ1-5 gives the full variable domain: GAGVSQSPRYKVTKRGQDVALRCDPISGHVSLYWYRQALGQGPEFLTYFNYEAQQDKSGLPNDRFSAERPEGSISTLTIQRTEQRDSAMYRCASSLVVRGVTHQPQHFGDGTRLSIL.

This clone was seen only a few times. The chain carries TRBV12-3 or TRBV12-4 and TRBJ1-1; tentatively, D is TRBD1 (5 bases). V shed 3 bases and J shed 11 bases, with 10 bases lying between them. The CDR3 is 11 amino acids. The CDR3 sequence is CASSLGRGAFF. The CDR3 DNA follows: TGTGCCAGCAGTTTGGGCCGGGGGGCTTTCTTT.

The CDR3 loop is CASSFAVGYGYTF. CDR3 nucleotides: TGTGCCAGCAGTTTCGCGGTGGGATATGGCTACACCTTC. This chain connects TRBV28 to TRBJ1-2; D uncertain. Trimming took off 3 bases at V and 5 bases at J, with 10 bases between the two ends. Germline values: CDR1 MDHEN, CDR2 SYDVKM. This CDR3 contains 13 residues.

This clone came up once. V is TRBV10-3 and J is TRBJ2-3, with 7 positions matching TRBD1. CDR1 is ENHRY and CDR2 is SYGVKD in the germline V gene. V trimming: 10 bases; J trimming: 0 bases; junction bases outside the gene matches: 7. The CDR3 spans 14 residues. This CDR3 is CATSGDRSTDTQYF. CDR3 bases: TGTGCCACGAGTGGGGACAGAAGCACAGATACGCAGTATTTT.

The chain couples TRBV6-6 to TRBJ2-1, with 12 bases that match TRBD2. This CDR3 has 16 amino acids. CDR1 is MNHNY and CDR2 is SVGAGI in the germline V gene (reference sequence). V dropped 5 bases and J dropped 0; count of bases not matched to a gene: 2. CDR3 sequence (DNA): TGTGCCAGCAGTCCGACTAGCGGGAGCTCCTACAATGAGCAGTTCTTC. It encodes CASSPTSGSSYNEQFF.

This clone was counted between two and nine times. The V call is TRBV28, the J call TRBJ1-2; D not certain. CDR1 MDHEN and CDR2 SYDVKM come from the germline V gene. The V end was cut by 5 bases, the J end by 4 bases, with 14 bases between. The CDR3 length is 14 residues. In nucleotides, the CDR3 is TGTGCCAGCAGTCGGCCCTCCTCGCCCTATGGCTACACCTTC. This sequence encodes CASSRPSSPYGYTF.

This clone was seen a few times. The V gene is TRBV11-1, the J gene TRBJ2-7, with 7 positions matching TRBD1. V shed 8 bases, J shed 2 bases, and the junction held 6 bases outside the gene matches. This CDR3 spans 13 amino acids. CDR1 is SGHAT, CDR2 FQDESV, per germline (reference sequence). The chain's CDR3 is CASARTGAYEQYF. CDR3 DNA sequence: TGTGCCAGCGCCCGGACAGGCGCCTACGAGCAGTACTTC.

CDR3 nucleotide sequence: TGTGCCAGTACGAGGGAAACAGGGAGCACCGGGGAGCTGTTTTTT. Translating gives CASTRETGSTGELFF. This chain joins TRBV19 and TRBJ2-2; maybe TRBD1 (6 bases). CDR1 LNHDA and CDR2 SQIVND come from the germline V gene (reference sequence). Trimming pared 7 bases from V and 4 bases from J, leaving 16 bases between. There are 15 residues in the CDR3.

The chain combines TRBV5-6 with TRBJ2-5; 15 bases are a match to TRBD2. Germline V gene sequence: CDR1 SGHDT, CDR2 YYEEEE. CDR3 length equals 15 residues. The trim removed 3 bases at V and 5 bases at J, leaving 2 bases unmatched. The CDR3 sequence is CASSWTSGGAETQYF. CDR3 nucleotides: TGTGCCAGCAGCTGGACTAGCGGGGGGGCTGAGACCCAGTACTTC.

This clone was counted a single time. The CDR3 coding sequence is TGTGCCAGCAGCTTAAGGGGGGCCCACACCGGGGAGCTGTTTTTT. Translated: CASSLRGAHTGELFF. The genes are TRBV7-3 and TRBJ2-2; D tentatively reads TRBD1 or TRBD2 (6 bases each). The CDR3 runs 15 residues. Germline values: CDR1 SGHTA, CDR2 FQGTGA. Trimming pared 1 base from V and 3 bases from J, leaving 9 bases between.

A single count supports this clone. The chain combines TRBV5-5 with TRBJ1-6; tentatively, D is TRBD1 (5 bases). This CDR3 is 16 amino acids long. CDR1 is SGHKS and CDR2 is YYEKEE in the germline V gene (reference sequence). Trimming shortened V by 4 bases and J by 8 bases, and 19 bases separated the two germline ends. CDR3 sequence: CASSARTPTGDSPLHF. CDR3 DNA: TGTGCCAGCAGCGCACGTACCCCCACGGGGGATTCACCCCTCCACTTT.

This chain links TRBV5-5 with TRBJ1-5, with 7 bases lining up with TRBD1. Germline CDR1 and CDR2: SGHKS and YYEKEE (reference sequence). V shed 4 bases, J shed 6 bases, and the junction held 13 bases outside the gene matches. There are 16 residues in the CDR3. CDR3 nucleotide sequence: TGTGCCAGCAGCCGCTTCGACGCAGGGGGAACTCAGCCCCAGCATTTT. Protein: CASSRFDAGGTQPQHF.

The rearrangement links TRBV6-2 or TRBV6-3 to TRBJ2-5; D perhaps matches TRBD2 (5 bases). Trimming removed 0 bases at V and 5 bases at J, with 10 bases between. This CDR3 is 14 amino acids long. Looked up from germline, CDR1 is MNHEY and CDR2 is SVGEGT. This chain's CDR3 is CASSYSETTETQYF. DNA for the CDR3: TGTGCCAGCAGTTACTCGGAGACTACCGAGACCCAGTACTTC.

V gene TRBV10-3 combines with J gene TRBJ2-5; 9 bases are a match to TRBD2. The CDR3 contains 18 residues. Trimming cost V 0 bases and J 5 bases; bases outside gene matches: 13. Germline CDR1 reads ENHRY; CDR2 reads SYGVKD. For the CDR3, the DNA is TGTGCCATCAGTGAGTCGCCTAGCGGGGCTACCTTTGGGGAGACCCAGTACTTC. Protein product: CAISESPSGATFGETQYF.